The T cell receptor beta chain described here comes from a study of identical twins. This clonotype was counted a few times. The CDR3 has 15 amino acids. Germline-derived CDR1 and CDR2 are DFQATT and SNEGSKA (reference sequence). V lost 0 bases, J lost 1 base, and 12 bases lay in between. MiXCR was run by TCRdb on the 5' RACE reads, yielding one entry per CDR3 protein. The sample lists 510,000 or so distinct CDR3 sequences, approximately 16% occurring once. These data were likewise used in another study, on yellow fever vaccine responses in identical twins.

This clonotype was obtained from a woman aged 18-29 years in good health. The sample comprised CD4+ T cells sorted from blood. The chain combines TRBV20-1 with TRBJ1-1; weak D call: TRBD1 (5 bases). CDR3 nucleotides: TGCAGTGCTAGAGATCCGGGACGAAAGAACACTGAAGCTTTCTTT. Amino acids: CSARDPGRKNTEAFF.